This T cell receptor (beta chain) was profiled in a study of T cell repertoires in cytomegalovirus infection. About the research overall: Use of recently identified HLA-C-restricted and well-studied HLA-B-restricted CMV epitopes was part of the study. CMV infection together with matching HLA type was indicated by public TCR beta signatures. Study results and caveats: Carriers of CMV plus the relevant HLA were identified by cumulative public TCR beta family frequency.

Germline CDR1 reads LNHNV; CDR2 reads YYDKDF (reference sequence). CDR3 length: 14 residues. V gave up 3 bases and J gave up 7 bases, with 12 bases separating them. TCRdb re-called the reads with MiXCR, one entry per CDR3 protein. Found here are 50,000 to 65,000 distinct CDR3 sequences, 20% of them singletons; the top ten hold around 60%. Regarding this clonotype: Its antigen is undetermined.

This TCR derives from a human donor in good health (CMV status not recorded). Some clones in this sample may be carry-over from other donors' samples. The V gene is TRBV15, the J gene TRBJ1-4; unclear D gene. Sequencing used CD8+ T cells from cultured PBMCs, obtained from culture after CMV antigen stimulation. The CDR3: CATSSEMGSEKLFF. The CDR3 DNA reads TGTGCCACCAGCAGTGAGATGGGGAGTGAAAAACTGTTTTTT.